Listed below are T cell receptor beta chains from one sample, sequenced in a study of T cell responses to AZD1222 COVID-19 vaccine. Repertoires were generated with immunoSEQ multiplex PCR, while TCRdb's copy carries only in-frame clones and drops some. Of some 150,000 clones listed, 85% to 95% are singletons. Material: peripheral blood, obtained 28 days after the second AZD1222 dose. The receptors come from an adult who received the AZD1222 COVID-19 vaccine. Both conserved end residues are part of each CDR3. A D gene is named only where the DNA matches it firmly. Rows give clone size only sometimes, using once, few, many, or a class for an expanded clone.

clone_size	v_call	d_call	j_call	cdr3_nt	cdr3_aa
-	TRBV9	TRBD1	TRBJ1-1	TGTGCCAGCAGCGAGGGACAGGGTAACACTGAAGCTTTCTTT	CASSEGQGNTEAFF
-	TRBV13	-	TRBJ1-1	TGTGCCAGCAGACAAGAAACCACCCTCCACACTGAAGCTTTCTTT	CASRQETTLHTEAFF
-	TRBV4-2	-	TRBJ1-4	TGTGCCAGCAGCCAGGATCAACTAAAACTGTTTTTT	CASSQDQLKLFF
-	TRBV10-3	-	TRBJ1-1	TGTGCCATCAGTGAGTCAGTGAGCGGGCCGGGCGCTTTCTTT	CAISESVSGPGAFF
-	TRBV24-1	-	TRBJ2-3	TGTGCCACCACCCCCGGGACCCTCCAGGATACGCAGTATTTT	CATTPGTLQDTQYF
-	TRBV5-4	-	TRBJ2-4	TGTGCCAGCTCACCCAGCCCCCAACAAAACCTTCAGTACTTC	CASSPSPQQNLQYF
-	TRBV6-5	TRBD1	TRBJ2-7	TGTGCCAGCAGTTTCGCGGGACAGGGGATTTACGAGCAGTACTTC	CASSFAGQGIYEQYF
-	TRBV7-8	TRBD1	TRBJ1-1	TGTGCCAGCAGCTTAGTTGGGACAGGGAAAGGAATCACTGAAGCTTTCTTT	CASSLVGTGKGITEAFF
-	TRBV12-3/TRBV12-4	-	TRBJ2-7	TGTGCCAGCAGCCTACGTGGGTCCTACGAGCAGTACTTC	CASSLRGSYEQYF
-	TRBV20-1	TRBD1	TRBJ1-2	TGCAGTGCTAGTGGACAGGGCCACTATGGCTACACCTTC	CSASGQGHYGYTF
-	TRBV5-3	-	TRBJ1-1	TGTGCCAGAAGCGGACAGAACACTGAAGCTTTCTTT	CARSGQNTEAFF
-	TRBV7-2	TRBD2	TRBJ2-7	TGTGCCAGCAGCCCCCCGGGACTAGCAGACTACGAGCAGTACTTC	CASSPPGLADYEQYF
-	TRBV27	TRBD2	TRBJ2-2	TGTGCCAGCAGTTTTACTAGCGGGAGGGGGGAGCTGTTTTTT	CASSFTSGRGELFF
-	TRBV19	-	TRBJ2-2	TGTGCCAGTAGTATACTACAGGGAACCGGGGAGCTGTTTTTT	CASSILQGTGELFF
-	TRBV3-1/TRBV3-2	TRBD1	TRBJ2-5	TGTGCCAGCAGCCATCCGGGACAGGGGGCCCCAGAGACCCAGTACTTC	CASSHPGQGAPETQYF
-	TRBV18	-	TRBJ2-3	TGTGCCAGCTCACCTTACACAGATACGCAGTATTTT	CASSPYTDTQYF
-	TRBV25-1	TRBD1	TRBJ2-7	TGTGCCAGCAGTGAATGGGACAGGACCGCCAGGCACTACGAGCAGTACTTC	CASSEWDRTARHYEQYF
-	TRBV30	-	TRBJ1-1	TGTGCCTGTAGACAGTGGAACACTGAAGCTTTCTTT	CACRQWNTEAFF
-	TRBV30	-	TRBJ1-4	TGTGCCTGGAGTCCGGGTTCAGCTAATGAAAAACTGTTTTTT	CAWSPGSANEKLFF
-	TRBV6-5	TRBD2	TRBJ2-5	TGTGCCAGCACGGGGGGCCAAGAGACCCAGTACTTC	CASTGGQETQYF
-	TRBV3-1/TRBV3-2	-	TRBJ1-2	TGTGCCAGCAGTCGAACTGTCCCCTATGGCTACACCTTC	CASSRTVPYGYTF
-	TRBV28	TRBD1	TRBJ2-7	TGTGCCAGCAGTTTCCGGATTGGACAGGGAGTGACCTACGAGCAGTACTTC	CASSFRIGQGVTYEQYF
-	TRBV18	-	TRBJ1-4	TGTGCCAGCTCACCATTGGTGAATGAAAAACTGTTTTTT	CASSPLVNEKLFF
-	TRBV7-9	-	TRBJ1-1	TGTGCCAGCAGCACCGACTCCCAAATTGAAGCTTTCTTT	CASSTDSQIEAFF
once	TRBV11-2	-	TRBJ1-1	TGTGCCAGCAGCTCGCAGGGTACCACTGAAGCTTTCTTT	CASSSQGTTEAFF
-	TRBV2	-	TRBJ1-1	TGTGCCAGCAGTGGGGGGCGGGGAAGCACTGAAGCTTTCTTT	CASSGGRGSTEAFF
-	TRBV7-8	-	TRBJ1-6	TGTGCCAGCAGCTTAGAGGGGGGGTACTATAATTCACCCCTCCACTTT	CASSLEGGYYNSPLHF
-	TRBV7-8	-	TRBJ2-1	TGTGCCAGCAGCTTTTCTCGCAATGAGCAGTTCTTC	CASSFSRNEQFF
-	TRBV6-5	TRBD1	TRBJ1-6	TGTGCCAGTACCGGGACAGTTAATAATTCACCCCTCCACTTT	CASTGTVNNSPLHF
-	TRBV29-1	-	TRBJ1-4	TGCAGCGCCGCCGGCCAATCTAATGAAAAACTGTTTTTT	CSAAGQSNEKLFF
once	TRBV7-9	TRBD1	TRBJ2-7	TGTGCCAGCAGCCAAAAGCCGGGACAGGGGATGGAGCAGTACTTC	CASSQKPGQGMEQYF
once	TRBV6-5	-	TRBJ1-2	TGTGCCAGCAGTTTATTGGGCGTTAGGAACTATGGCTACACCTTC	CASSLLGVRNYGYTF
-	TRBV6-5	-	TRBJ1-1	TGTGCCAGCAGATACGACGGGAACACTGAAGCTTTCTTT	CASRYDGNTEAFF
-	TRBV20-1	-	TRBJ2-7	TGCAGTGCTAGAGACAGGGACGAGCAGTACTTC	CSARDRDEQYF
-	TRBV6-1	-	TRBJ1-5	TGTGCCAGCAGTGAGAACAGGGTGAGGCAGCCCCAGCATTTT	CASSENRVRQPQHF
-	TRBV5-1	-	TRBJ2-6	TGCGCCAGCAGCTTCCCTCCGGGAGAGGCCCCGGAAGAAACTGGGGCCAACGTCCTGACTTTC	CASSFPPGEAPEETGANVLTF
-	TRBV5-1	-	TRBJ2-5	TGCGCCAGCAGCTTGGATCTGGGAGAGACCCAGTACTTC	CASSLDLGETQYF
-	TRBV9	TRBD2	TRBJ2-3	TGTGCCAGCAGCTCGGGACTAGCGGGAGCTGATACGCAGTATTTT	CASSSGLAGADTQYF
-	TRBV19	-	TRBJ1-5	TGTGCCAGTAGTTTGAGACCCAGAGATCAGCCCCAGCATTTT	CASSLRPRDQPQHF
-	TRBV28	TRBD1	TRBJ1-6	TGTGCCAGCAGTCAGCCAGGGGGCCGTAATTCACCCCTCCACTTT	CASSQPGGRNSPLHF
-	TRBV6-1	-	TRBJ1-5	TGTGCCAGCAGTGAGGAGGTAAATAGCAATCAGCCCCAGCATTTT	CASSEEVNSNQPQHF
-	TRBV7-2	-	TRBJ1-1	TGTGCCAGCAGCTTATGGGGCAGGCCAGGGGCTGAAGCTTTCTTT	CASSLWGRPGAEAFF
-	TRBV5-4	TRBD2	TRBJ2-7	TGTGCCAGCAGCTTGGGACTAGCGGGTTCCTACGAGCAGTACTTC	CASSLGLAGSYEQYF
-	TRBV28	-	TRBJ2-3	TGTGCCAGCAGTTTCCACGAATACGGGGGATTTGGCACAGATACGCAGTATTTT	CASSFHEYGGFGTDTQYF
-	TRBV28	-	TRBJ2-1	TGTGCCAGCACCCCAGGTCCCCGGGGACATGAGCAGTTCTTC	CASTPGPRGHEQFF
-	TRBV4-2	-	TRBJ2-2	TGTGCCAGCAGCTTCAGCGGGACCGGGGAGCTGTTTTTT	CASSFSGTGELFF
-	TRBV14	-	TRBJ1-3	TGTGCCAGCAGCCAAGATTTCAGGCCATTCTCTGGAAACACCATATATTTT	CASSQDFRPFSGNTIYF
-	TRBV3-1/TRBV3-2	-	TRBJ1-5	TGTGCCAGCAGCCATGGGCAGGGAGGAAGACAGCCCCAGCATTTT	CASSHGQGGRQPQHF
-	TRBV27	-	TRBJ2-2	TGTGCCAGCTCAAGATGGGTAACGTCCACCGGGGAGCTGTTTTTT	CASSRWVTSTGELFF
-	TRBV30	-	TRBJ1-6	TGTGCCTGGAGAGCAGGGAGCTCCTATAATTCACCCCTCCACTTT	CAWRAGSSYNSPLHF
-	TRBV30	-	TRBJ2-5	TGTGCCTGGAGTGGACACGGGGGGCGAGAGACCCAGTACTTC	CAWSGHGGRETQYF
-	TRBV7-3	-	TRBJ2-5	TGTGCCAGCAGCTTGATTCAGGGTCAGGAGACCCAGTACTTC	CASSLIQGQETQYF
-	TRBV28	TRBD1	TRBJ1-3	TGTGCCAGCAGTCCAGGGGGCACTGGAAACACCATATATTTT	CASSPGGTGNTIYF